This entry lists 7 T cell receptor beta chains sequenced from one sample in a study of vaccination effects on CD4 cells after COVID-19. ViraFEST assay sequencing came after antigen-specific CD4+ T cells were expanded with viral peptide pools. CD4+ T cell isolation took place after less than 13 days of culture. Vaccinated participants had no history of SARS-CoV-2 infection and tested negative for nucleocapsid antibodies. Libraries were prepared by immunoSEQ multiplex PCR; TCRdb keeps only in-frame clonotypes and omits some of them. The sample shows tens of thousands of clones, around three quarters of them seen only once. No antigens are known for them. This material consisted of CD4+ T cells from PBMCs cultured with HCoV-NL63 spike peptides, taken before COVID-19 vaccination. These receptors were obtained from a human donor who received a COVID-19 vaccine.

In DNA form, the CDR3 reads TGTGCCAGCAGGCCGTTGGGCACTGAAGCTTTCTTT. Translating gives CASRPLGTEAFF. The chain combines TRBV28 with TRBJ1-1; D ambiguous. V lost 6 bases and J 4 bases, leaving 9 bases between the germline ends. Germline V gene data show CDR1 as MDHEN and CDR2 as SYDVKM. CDR3 length equals 12 residues.

V is TRBV2 and J is TRBJ2-5; TRBD2 aligns across 7 bases. Trimming cost V 7 bases and J 2 bases; bases outside gene matches: 7. CDR3 size: 14 residues. CDR1 is SNHLY and CDR2 is FYNNEI in the germline V gene. The DNA of the CDR3 is TGTGCCAGCACCGGGACTAACCGACAAGAGACCCAGTACTTC. It specifies CASTGTNRQETQYF.

V usage is TRBV19 and J usage is TRBJ2-6, with 8 bases that match TRBD1. After removal of 4 bases from V and 2 bases from J, the junction contained 4 bases not matched to a gene. The CDR3 covers 16 residues. The germline CDR1 and CDR2 sequences are LNHDA and SQIVND (reference sequence). In DNA, the CDR3 is TGTGCCAGTAGTAGCAGACAGGGGACTGGGGCCAACGTCCTGACTTTC. Protein sequence: CASSSRQGTGANVLTF.

The chain couples TRBV19 to TRBJ1-5; D is undetermined. This CDR3 has 15 amino acids. Germline V gives CDR1 LNHDA, CDR2 SQIVND (reference sequence). V lost 1 base to trimming and J lost 2 bases, with 9 bases between them. CDR3 amino acids: CASSIGQVGNQPQHF. Written as DNA, the CDR3 is TGTGCCAGTAGTATAGGACAAGTCGGCAATCAGCCCCAGCATTTT. Together with reference TRBV19 and TRBJ1-5, the CDR3 gives the full variable domain: DGGITQSPKYLFRKEGQNVTLSCEQNLNHDAMYWYRQDPGQGLRLIYYSQIVNDFQKGDIAEGYSVSREKKESFPLTVTSAQKNPTAFYLCASSIGQVGNQPQHFGDGTRLSIL.

The chain combines TRBV3-1 (or the pseudogene TRBV3-2) with TRBJ2-5; 8 bases are shared with TRBD1. CDR1 is LGHDT and CDR2 is YNNKEL in the germline V gene (reference sequence). CDR3 length: 15 amino acids. V was clipped by 4 bases and J by 4 bases; unmatched bases: 8. As DNA, the CDR3 is TGTGCCAGCAGCCGCGTATACAGGGGGATAGAGACCCAGTACTTC. Encoded protein: CASSRVYRGIETQYF.

The table lists this clone with a few counts. The chain links TRBV2 to TRBJ1-1; the match to TRBD1 covers 11 bases. The CDR3 contains 15 residues. J lost 4 bases, V lost 5 bases, and 6 bases had no gene match. From germline, CDR1 is SNHLY and CDR2 FYNNEI. For the CDR3, the DNA is TGTGCCAGCAGTAAGGACAGGGGGCAGTCCACTGAAGCTTTCTTT. Translation: CASSKDRGQSTEAFF.

Here the CDR3 DNA reads TGTGCCAGCCTGCGACTAGCGGGGGCCACAGATACGCAGTATTTT. Translated, it gives CASLRLAGATDTQYF. This chain links TRBV6-9 with TRBJ2-3, with TRBD2 matching over 12 bases. Germline lookup yields CDR1 MNHGY and CDR2 SVAAGI. The CDR3 is 15 amino acids. Trimming took 8 bases from V and 2 from J; bases not matched to a gene: 5.